What follows are 27 T cell receptor beta chains derived from one specimen sequenced in a study of blood T cell repertoires in COVID-19. The method was immunoSEQ multiplex PCR; TCRdb's version includes in-frame clones alone and lacks a portion of them. This sample has 360,000 or so clones, with around 89% found just once. Sequenced sample: peripheral blood. The receptors here all came from a young man with active or convalescent COVID-19.

This clone is a singleton in its sample. The CDR3 spells CASSYSTGPSGNTIYF. DNA for the CDR3: TGTGCCAGCAGTTACTCGACAGGGCCCTCTGGAAACACCATATATTTT. The J gene is TRBJ1-3, the V gene TRBV6-5; 7 positions agree with TRBD1. With 0 bases clipped from V and 0 bases from J, the junction kept 2 bases outside the gene matches. CDR3 length: 16 amino acids. Germline-derived CDR1 and CDR2 are MNHEY and SVGAGI.

The rearrangement joins TRBV3-1 (or the pseudogene TRBV3-2) to TRBJ1-6; no definite D call. The germline V gene has CDR1 LGHDT and CDR2 YNNKEL (reference sequence). The CDR3 contains 12 residues. Trimming stripped 1 base from V and 16 bases from J, with 11 bases between. DNA for the CDR3: TGTGCCAGCAGCCAAGTGCGCGGAGATCTCCACTTT. Translating it yields CASSQVRGDLHF.

The chain employs TRBV19 and TRBJ1-3, with 10 nucleotides matching TRBD1. The CDR3 contains 14 residues. The V segment lost 8 bases and the J segment 3 bases; nucleotides outside the gene matches: 4. Germline V gene data show CDR1 as LNHDA and CDR2 as SQIVND (reference sequence). The CDR3 DNA is TGTGCCAGTGGGGACAGGGGTGGTGGAAACACCATATATTTT. Translation gives CASGDRGGGNTIYF.

V usage is TRBV5-1 and J usage is TRBJ2-7, with 7 bases identical to TRBD1. This CDR3 comprises 13 residues. The V gene end was trimmed by 5 bases and the J gene end by 3 bases; junction bases not matched to a gene: 5. Germline V gene sequence: CDR1 SGHRS, CDR2 YFSETQ. The CDR3 loop is CASRNRDSYEQYF. CDR3 DNA: TGCGCCAGCAGGAACCGGGACAGCTACGAGCAGTACTTC.

The rearrangement joins TRBV7-9 to TRBJ1-1; D possibly corresponds to TRBD1 (5 bases). The germline gives CDR1 SEHNR, CDR2 FQNEAQ (reference sequence). The CDR3 runs to 16 residues. V dropped 2 bases and J dropped 4 bases, with 17 bases sitting between them. CDR3 bases: TGTGCCAGCAGCTTACCTCCCGGCGTCGGGGGCACTGAAGCTTTCTTT. Amino acid sequence: CASSLPPGVGGTEAFF. The complete variable domain, with remaining parts taken from reference TRBV7-9 and TRBJ1-1, reads DTGVSQNPRHKITKRGQNVTFRCDPISEHNRLYWYRQTLGQGPEFLTYFQNEAQLEKSRLLSDRFSAERPKGSFSTLEIQRTEQGDSAMYLCASSLPPGVGGTEAFFGQGTRLTVV.

In its sample, this clone was seen once. The chain couples TRBV18 to TRBJ1-5; 7 bases are shared with TRBD1. V was clipped by 6 bases and J by 6 bases; unmatched bases: 8. Germline-derived CDR1 and CDR2 are KGHSH and LQKENI. The CDR3 covers 14 residues. The CDR3 DNA reads TGTGCCAGCTCGCGACAGGGAAGGAGTCAGCCCCAGCATTTT. It yields the protein CASSRQGRSQPQHF.

In DNA, the CDR3 is TGTGCCAGCAGCTTAAACGGGGGCACTGAAGCTTTCTTT. Translation gives CASSLNGGTEAFF. This chain links TRBV7-3 with TRBJ1-1, with TRBD1 as a possible D gene (5 bases). Germline-derived CDR1 and CDR2 are SGHTA and FQGTGA. The length of the CDR3 is 13 residues. V lost 1 base to trimming and J lost 4 bases, with 7 bases between them.

The chain carries TRBV6-5 and TRBJ1-5; 8 bases are a match to TRBD1. The ends lost 6 bases at V and 3 bases at J; junction bases unmatched: 1. The CDR3 consists of 13 residues. CDR1 and CDR2 from the germline V gene are MNHEY and SVGAGI. DNA of the CDR3: TGTGCCAGCAGGACAGGGGCCAATCAGCCCCAGCATTTT. It translates to CASRTGANQPQHF.

The CDR3 here is CATIRGGRTDNEQFF. CDR3 in DNA: TGTGCCACCATTAGAGGCGGGAGGACTGACAATGAGCAGTTCTTC. The V gene is TRBV28, the J gene TRBJ2-1, with 8 bases matching TRBD2. This CDR3 spans 15 amino acids. The ends lost 10 bases at V and 5 bases at J; junction bases unmatched: 13. The germline CDR1 and CDR2 sequences are MDHEN and SYDVKM.

The V gene is TRBV4-1, the J gene TRBJ1-1; TRBD1 agrees at 8 bases. Germline CDR1 reads MGHRA; CDR2 reads YSYEKL. The CDR3 extends over 15 amino acids. The J segment lost 5 bases and the V segment lost 1 base, leaving 6 bases of the junction unmatched. The CDR3 DNA reads as TGCGCCAGCAGCCAAGGACAGGGGATGGGGACTGAAGCTTTCTTT. Amino acid sequence: CASSQGQGMGTEAFF.

The V and J genes are TRBV25-1 and TRBJ2-5; 16 nucleotides agree with TRBD2. J was trimmed by 5 bases and V by 5 bases; bases with no gene match: 8. The CDR3 is 17 amino acids. Germline CDR1 and CDR2: MGHDK and SYGVNS. The CDR3 here is CASSSGTSGRVGETQYF. As DNA, the CDR3 is TGTGCCAGCAGTTCCGGGACTAGCGGGAGGGTCGGTGAGACCCAGTACTTC. The full variable domain, with the rest looked up from reference TRBV25-1 and TRBJ2-5, is EADIYQTPRYLVIGTGKKITLECSQTMGHDKMYWYQQDPGMELHLIHYSYGVNSTEKGDLSSESTVSRIRTEHFPLTLESARPSHTSQYLCASSSGTSGRVGETQYFGPGTRLLVL.

This chain joins TRBV27 and TRBJ2-7; D is possibly TRBD2 (5 bases). The CDR3 is made up of 14 amino acids. Deletions cut 3 bases from V and 3 bases from J, with 12 bases between. Germline V gene sequence: CDR1 MNHEY, CDR2 SMNVEV (reference sequence). In DNA, the CDR3 is TGTGCCAGCAGTTTTTCGGAGGACCTCTACGAGCAGTACTTC. It specifies CASSFSEDLYEQYF.

This clone was detected only a few times. The V and J genes are TRBV6-2 or TRBV6-3 and TRBJ2-1; 11 nucleotides match TRBD2. After removal of 3 bases from V and 4 bases from J, the junction contained 14 bases not matched to a gene. The CDR3 spans 19 residues. The germline V gene has CDR1 MNHEY and CDR2 SVGEGT. The CDR3 DNA sequence: TGTGCCAGCAGTTATTCCCCGGGGCTAGCGGGGGGCATATACAATGAGCAGTTCTTC. Protein: CASSYSPGLAGGIYNEQFF.

A remark on this clone: A junction end diverges from the germline sequence, so it may reflect a read error. The V gene is TRBV4-3, the J gene TRBJ1-1; no clear D gene. The V gene's germline CDR1 is LGHNA and CDR2 YSLEER. There are 14 residues in the CDR3. CDR3 region: CASSQDSVSLYKRF. The DNA for the CDR3 is TGCGCCAGCAGCCAAGACTCTGTAAGCCTTTACAAGCGCTTT.

This chain connects TRBV5-6 to TRBJ1-2, with TRBD1 identical over 7 bases. Trimming took 0 bases from V and 6 from J; bases not matched to a gene: 5. This CDR3 is built from 14 residues. Per the germline V gene, CDR1 is SGHDT and CDR2 is YYEEEE. The CDR3 loop is CASSLGRGRHGYTF. CDR3 coding DNA: TGTGCCAGCAGCTTGGGCAGGGGGAGACATGGCTACACCTTC. Combining the CDR3 with reference TRBV5-6 and TRBJ1-2 gives the whole variable domain DAGVTQSPTHLIKTRGQQVTLRCSPKSGHDTVSWYQQALGQGPQFIFQYYEEEERQRGNFPDRFSGHQFPNYSSELNVNALLLGDSALYLCASSLGRGRHGYTFGSGTRLTVV.

This clone has a single count. The chain joins TRBV7-3 to TRBJ1-1; possible D gene TRBD1, 5 bases. CDR3 size: 14 residues. Looked up from germline, CDR1 is SGHTA and CDR2 is FQGTGA. Trimming removed 4 bases from V and 1 base from J, with 10 bases in between. In DNA, the CDR3 is TGTGCCAGCAGCTCGCTGGGGGGGAACACTGAAGCTTTCTTT. Encoded protein: CASSSLGGNTEAFF.

J is TRBJ1-1 and V is TRBV5-1; D gene ambiguous. The CDR3 loop spans 14 amino acids. V gave up 4 bases and J gave up 3 bases, with 13 bases separating them. Germline assignment: CDR1 SGHRS and CDR2 YFSETQ. The CDR3 DNA reads TGCGCCAGCAGCCGGCGGGGATTCGACACTGAAGCTTTCTTT. This sequence encodes CASSRRGFDTEAFF. Combining the CDR3 with reference TRBV5-1 and TRBJ1-1 gives the whole variable domain KAGVTQTPRYLIKTRGQQVTLSCSPISGHRSVSWYQQTPGQGLQFLFEYFSETQRNKGNFPGRFSGRQFSNSRSEMNVSTLELGDSALYLCASSRRGFDTEAFFGQGTRLTVV.

V and J are TRBV6-6 and TRBJ1-1, with D unresolved. Germline V gene sequence: CDR1 MNHNY, CDR2 SVGAGI (reference sequence). V was clipped by 7 bases and J by 0 bases, with 9 bases between them. CDR3 length: 13 amino acids. The CDR3 nucleotides are TGTGCCAGCAAAGACAACGTGAACACTGAAGCTTTCTTT. Translation gives CASKDNVNTEAFF.

The count of this clone is one. The chain is built from TRBV7-6 and TRBJ2-2; 9 bases map to TRBD2. Unmatched junction bases numbered 11, after V lost 5 bases and J lost 4 bases. This CDR3 region has 17 residues. Per germline, CDR1 SGHVS and CDR2 FNYEAQ. CDR3 sequence reads: CASSPLRLAGITGELFF. CDR3 nucleotides: TGTGCCAGCAGCCCACTGCGGCTAGCGGGAATCACCGGGGAGCTGTTTTTT.

The chain employs TRBV7-8 and TRBJ2-3; 7 nucleotides align to TRBD1. Germline V gene data show CDR1 as SGHVS and CDR2 as FQNEAQ. With V trimmed by 5 bases and J by 6 bases, 8 bases remained unmatched. The CDR3 consists of 14 residues. In nucleotides, the CDR3 is TGTGCCAGCAGCCCGAGAGACAGGGCGGATACGCAGTATTTT. It encodes CASSPRDRADTQYF.

V is TRBV7-6 and J is TRBJ2-2; 9 bases are a match to TRBD2. CDR1 SGHVS and CDR2 FNYEAQ come from the germline V gene. The CDR3 covers 16 residues. The V gene end was trimmed by 3 bases and the J gene end by 1 base; junction bases not matched to a gene: 3. CDR3 bases: TGTGCCAGCAGCTTTCAGACTAGCGGGAACACCGGGGAGCTGTTTTTT. Residues: CASSFQTSGNTGELFF.

The chain recombines TRBV4-3 with TRBJ2-3, with 11 bases matching TRBD2. The CDR3 consists of 17 residues. J gave up 1 base and V 2 bases, and 5 bases lay outside the gene matches. Per germline, CDR1 LGHNA and CDR2 YSLEER. CDR3 DNA: TGCGCCAGCAGCCAAACACTAGCGGGAGTGGGCACAGATACGCAGTATTTT. Residues: CASSQTLAGVGTDTQYF.

The chain carries TRBV4-2 and TRBJ1-3; D not certain. The germline V gene encodes CDR1 LGHNA and CDR2 YNFKEQ. V was pared by 1 base and J by 1 base, with 14 bases between. The CDR3 spans 17 residues. The CDR3 protein is CASSQANPGTSGNTIYF. CDR3 DNA sequence: TGTGCCAGCAGCCAAGCTAATCCAGGAACGTCTGGAAACACCATATATTTT.

A single count supports this clone. A read error may produce the germline difference seen at one junction end. V usage is TRBV25-1 and J usage is TRBJ1-5, with a possible D match to TRBD1 (5 bases). Germline CDR1 reads MGHDK; CDR2 reads SYGVNS. CDR3 length: 16 residues. CDR3 in amino acids: CARRENPISRNQPQHF. In DNA, the CDR3 is TGTGCCCGCAGGGAGAATCCCATTAGTCGCAATCAGCCCCAGCATTTT.

The gene calls are TRBV19 and TRBJ1-1, with 7 bases identical to TRBD1. The CDR3 extends over 13 amino acids. CDR1 is LNHDA, CDR2 SQIVND, per germline (reference sequence). Trimming removed 10 bases from V and 6 bases from J; junction bases left unmatched: 11. The CDR3 sequence is CATRTGVVAEAFF. The CDR3, as DNA: TGTGCCACCCGGACAGGCGTTGTTGCTGAAGCTTTCTTT.

This clone appeared once. V is TRBV29-1 and J is TRBJ1-1, with D possibly TRBD1 on 6 matching bases. The CDR3 sequence is 11 residues long. Trimming stripped 7 bases from V and 6 bases from J, with 12 bases between. In germline, CDR1 is SQVTM, CDR2 ANQGSEA. Here the CDR3 reads CSDFTGSEAFF. The CDR3 nucleotides read TGCAGCGACTTTACAGGGTCTGAAGCTTTCTTT.

The chain couples TRBV4-1 to TRBJ2-5; D possibly corresponds to TRBD2 (5 bases). Germline CDR1 MGHRA, CDR2 YSYEKL. V lost 0 bases and J 7 bases, leaving 12 bases between the germline ends. The CDR3 extends over 14 amino acids. The CDR3 sequence: CASSQEAGRGTQYF. DNA for the CDR3: TGCGCCAGCAGCCAAGAGGCCGGCCGGGGGACCCAGTACTTC.